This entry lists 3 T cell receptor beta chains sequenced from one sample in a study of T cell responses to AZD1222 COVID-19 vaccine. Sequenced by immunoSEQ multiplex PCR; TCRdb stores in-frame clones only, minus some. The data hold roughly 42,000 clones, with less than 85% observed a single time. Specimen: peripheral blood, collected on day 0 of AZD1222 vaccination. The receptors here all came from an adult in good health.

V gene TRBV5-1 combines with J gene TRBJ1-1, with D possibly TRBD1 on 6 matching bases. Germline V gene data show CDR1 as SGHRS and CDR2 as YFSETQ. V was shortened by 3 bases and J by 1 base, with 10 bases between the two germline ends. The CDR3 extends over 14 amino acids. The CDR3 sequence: CASSSQGQNTEAFF. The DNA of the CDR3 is TGCGCCAGCAGCTCGCAGGGACAGAACACTGAAGCTTTCTTT.

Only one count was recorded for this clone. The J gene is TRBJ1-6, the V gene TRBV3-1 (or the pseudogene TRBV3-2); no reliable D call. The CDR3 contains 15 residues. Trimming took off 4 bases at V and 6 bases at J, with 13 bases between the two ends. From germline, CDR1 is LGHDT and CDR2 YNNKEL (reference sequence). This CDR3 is CASSLGQISNSPLHF. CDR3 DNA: TGTGCCAGCAGCCTAGGCCAGATTTCTAATTCACCCCTCCACTTT.

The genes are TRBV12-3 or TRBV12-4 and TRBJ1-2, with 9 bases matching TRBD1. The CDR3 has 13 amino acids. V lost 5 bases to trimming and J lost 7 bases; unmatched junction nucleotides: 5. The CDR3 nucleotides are TGTGCCAGCAGTCCGGGACAGGGTTCTGGCTACACCTTC. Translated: CASSPGQGSGYTF.